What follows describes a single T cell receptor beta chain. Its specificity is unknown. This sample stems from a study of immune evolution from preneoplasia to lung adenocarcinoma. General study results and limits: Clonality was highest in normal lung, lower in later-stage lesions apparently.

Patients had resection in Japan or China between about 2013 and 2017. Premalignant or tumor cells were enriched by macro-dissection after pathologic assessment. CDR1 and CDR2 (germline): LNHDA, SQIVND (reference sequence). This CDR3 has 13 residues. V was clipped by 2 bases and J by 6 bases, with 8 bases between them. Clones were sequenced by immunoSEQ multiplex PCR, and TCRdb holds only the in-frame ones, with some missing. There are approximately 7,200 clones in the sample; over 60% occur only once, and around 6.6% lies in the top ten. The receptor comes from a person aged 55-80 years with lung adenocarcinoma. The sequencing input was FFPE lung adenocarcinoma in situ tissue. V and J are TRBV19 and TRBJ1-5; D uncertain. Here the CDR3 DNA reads TGTGCCAGTAGTATAATGGTAGGTCAGCCCCAGCATTTT. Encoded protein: CASSIMVGQPQHF. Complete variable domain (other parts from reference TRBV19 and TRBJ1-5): DGGITQSPKYLFRKEGQNVTLSCEQNLNHDAMYWYRQDPGQGLRLIYYSQIVNDFQKGDIAEGYSVSREKKESFPLTVTSAQKNPTAFYLCASSIMVGQPQHFGDGTRLSIL.